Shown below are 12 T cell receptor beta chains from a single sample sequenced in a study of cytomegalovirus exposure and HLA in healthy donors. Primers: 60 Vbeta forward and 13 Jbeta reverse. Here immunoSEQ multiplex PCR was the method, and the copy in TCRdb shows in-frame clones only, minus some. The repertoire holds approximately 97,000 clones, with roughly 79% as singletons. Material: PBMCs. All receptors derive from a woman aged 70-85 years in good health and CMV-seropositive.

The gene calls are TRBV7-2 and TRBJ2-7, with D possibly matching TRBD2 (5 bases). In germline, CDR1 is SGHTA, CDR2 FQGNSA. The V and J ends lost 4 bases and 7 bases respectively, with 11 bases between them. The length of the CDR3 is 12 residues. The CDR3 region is CASSSARGEQYF. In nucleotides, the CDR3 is TGTGCCAGCAGCTCAGCGAGAGGGGAGCAGTACTTC. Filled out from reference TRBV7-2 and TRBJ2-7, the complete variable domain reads GAGVSQSPSNKVTEKGKDVELRCDPISGHTALYWYRQSLGQGLEFLIYFQGNSAPDKSGLPSDRFSAERTGGSVSTLTIQRTQQEDSAVYLCASSSARGEQYFGPGTRLTVT.

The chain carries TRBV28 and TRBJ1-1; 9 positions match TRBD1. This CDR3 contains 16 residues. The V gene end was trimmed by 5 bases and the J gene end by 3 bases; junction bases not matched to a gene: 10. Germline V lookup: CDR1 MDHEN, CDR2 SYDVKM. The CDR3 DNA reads TGTGCCAGCAGTGATACAGGGGGCAGGCGGGACACTGAAGCTTTCTTT. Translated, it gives CASSDTGGRRDTEAFF.

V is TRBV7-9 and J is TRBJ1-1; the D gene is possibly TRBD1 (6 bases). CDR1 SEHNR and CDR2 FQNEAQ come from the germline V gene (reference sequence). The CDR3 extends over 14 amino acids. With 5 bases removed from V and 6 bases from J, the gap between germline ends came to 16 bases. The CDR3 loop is CASSTRDTVPEAFF. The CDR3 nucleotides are TGTGCCAGCAGCACCCGGGACACCGTCCCTGAAGCTTTCTTT.

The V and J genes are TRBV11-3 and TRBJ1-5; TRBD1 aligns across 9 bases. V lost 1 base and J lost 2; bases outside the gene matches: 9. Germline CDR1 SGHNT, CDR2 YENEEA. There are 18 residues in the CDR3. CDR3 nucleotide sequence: TGTGCCAGCAGCTTAGTTCGGACAGGGGCAAAGGGCAATCAGCCCCAGCATTTT. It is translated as CASSLVRTGAKGNQPQHF.

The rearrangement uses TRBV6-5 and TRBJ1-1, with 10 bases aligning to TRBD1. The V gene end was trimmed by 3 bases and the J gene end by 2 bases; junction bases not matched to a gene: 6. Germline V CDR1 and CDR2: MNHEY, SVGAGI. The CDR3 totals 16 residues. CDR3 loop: CASSYRRDRGNTEAFF. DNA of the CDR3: TGTGCCAGCAGTTATAGACGGGACAGGGGAAACACTGAAGCTTTCTTT.

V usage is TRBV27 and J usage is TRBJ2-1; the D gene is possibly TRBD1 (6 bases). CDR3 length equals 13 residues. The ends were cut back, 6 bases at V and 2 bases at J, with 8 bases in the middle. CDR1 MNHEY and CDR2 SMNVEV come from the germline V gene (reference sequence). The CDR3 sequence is CASRKGAYNEQFF. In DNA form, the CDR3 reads TGTGCCAGCAGGAAGGGGGCCTACAATGAGCAGTTCTTC.

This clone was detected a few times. CDR3 loop: CASSSSPDRHYGYTF. The DNA for the CDR3 is TGTGCCAGCAGTTCCAGCCCGGACAGACACTATGGCTACACCTTC. The chain uses TRBV6-6 and TRBJ1-2; tentative D call: TRBD1 (6 bases). Germline assignment: CDR1 MNHNY and CDR2 SVGAGI (reference sequence). Deletions cut 4 bases from V and 3 bases from J, with 15 bases between. CDR3 size: 15 residues.

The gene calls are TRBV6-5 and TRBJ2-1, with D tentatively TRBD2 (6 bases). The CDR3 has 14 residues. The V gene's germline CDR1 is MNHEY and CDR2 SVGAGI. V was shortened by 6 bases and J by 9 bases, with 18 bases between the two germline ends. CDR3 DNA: TGTGCCAGCAGCAGACGACTAGTCGGGGGTGAGCAGTTCTTC. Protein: CASSRRLVGGEQFF.

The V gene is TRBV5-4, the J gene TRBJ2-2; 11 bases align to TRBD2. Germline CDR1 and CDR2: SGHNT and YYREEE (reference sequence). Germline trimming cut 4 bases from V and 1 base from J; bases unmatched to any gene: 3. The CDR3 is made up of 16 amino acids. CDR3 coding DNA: TGTGCCAGCAGCCCCCTAGCGGGAGGGAACACCGGGGAGCTGTTTTTT. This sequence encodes CASSPLAGGNTGELFF.

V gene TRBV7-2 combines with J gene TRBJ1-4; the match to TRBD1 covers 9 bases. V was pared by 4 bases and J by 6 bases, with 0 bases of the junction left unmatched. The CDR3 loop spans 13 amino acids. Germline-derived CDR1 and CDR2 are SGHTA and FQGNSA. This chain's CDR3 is CASSWDRDEKLFF. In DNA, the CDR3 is TGTGCCAGCAGCTGGGACAGGGATGAAAAACTGTTTTTT.

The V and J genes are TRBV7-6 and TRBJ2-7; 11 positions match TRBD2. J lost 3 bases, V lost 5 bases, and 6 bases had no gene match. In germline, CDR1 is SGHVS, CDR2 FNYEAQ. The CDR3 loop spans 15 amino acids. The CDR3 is CASSHPGLAVYEQYF. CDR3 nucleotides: TGTGCCAGCAGCCACCCGGGACTAGCGGTCTACGAGCAGTACTTC.

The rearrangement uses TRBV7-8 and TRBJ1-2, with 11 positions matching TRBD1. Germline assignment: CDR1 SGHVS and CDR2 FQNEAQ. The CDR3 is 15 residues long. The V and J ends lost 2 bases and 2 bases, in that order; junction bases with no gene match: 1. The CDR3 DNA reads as TGTGCCAGCAGCTTACGGACAGGGGGCAACTATGGCTACACCTTC. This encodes CASSLRTGGNYGYTF.